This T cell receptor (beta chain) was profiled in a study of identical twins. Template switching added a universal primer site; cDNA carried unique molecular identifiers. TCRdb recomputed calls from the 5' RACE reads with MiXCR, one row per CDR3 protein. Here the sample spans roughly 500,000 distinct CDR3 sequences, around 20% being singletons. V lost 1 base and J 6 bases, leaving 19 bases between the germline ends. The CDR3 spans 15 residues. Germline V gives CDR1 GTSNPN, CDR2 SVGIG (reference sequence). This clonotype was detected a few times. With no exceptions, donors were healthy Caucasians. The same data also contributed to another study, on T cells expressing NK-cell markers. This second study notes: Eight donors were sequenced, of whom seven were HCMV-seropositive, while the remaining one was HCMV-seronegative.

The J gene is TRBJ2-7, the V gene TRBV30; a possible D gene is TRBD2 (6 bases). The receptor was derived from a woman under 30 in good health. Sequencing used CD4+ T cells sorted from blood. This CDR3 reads CAWSAAGGRSLEQYF. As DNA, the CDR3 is TGTGCCTGGAGTGCGGCGGGTGGGAGGTCCCTCGAGCAGTACTTC.